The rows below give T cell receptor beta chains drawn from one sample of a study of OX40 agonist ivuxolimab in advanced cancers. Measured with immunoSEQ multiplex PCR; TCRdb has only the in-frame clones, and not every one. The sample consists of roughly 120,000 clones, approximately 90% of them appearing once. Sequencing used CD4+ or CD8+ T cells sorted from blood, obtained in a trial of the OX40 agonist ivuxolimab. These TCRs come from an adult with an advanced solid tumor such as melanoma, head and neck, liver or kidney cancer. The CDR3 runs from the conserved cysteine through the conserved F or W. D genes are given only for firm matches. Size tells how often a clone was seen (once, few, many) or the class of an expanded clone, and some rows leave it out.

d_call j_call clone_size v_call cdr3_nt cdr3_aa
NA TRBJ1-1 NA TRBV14 TGTGCCAGCAGCCAAGATGGGGAGGAGAGTGGGCTGAACACTGAAGCTTTCTTT CASSQDGEESGLNTEAFF
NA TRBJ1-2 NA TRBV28 TGTGCCAGCGACGCCTCGAGGGGGGCAGGCGTCTATGGCTACACCTTC CASDASRGAGVYGYTF
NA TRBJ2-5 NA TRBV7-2 TGTGCCAGCAGCTTATCAGGGGCCGGGGAGACCCAGTACTTC CASSLSGAGETQYF
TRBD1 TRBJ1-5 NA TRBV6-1 TGTGCCAGCAGTCTACGGGACAGTAGAGATCAGCCCCAGCATTTT CASSLRDSRDQPQHF
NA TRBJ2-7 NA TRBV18 TGTGCCAGCTCACCTCTAGTGGGGGAGGCAAGCGAGCAGTACTTC CASSPLVGEASEQYF
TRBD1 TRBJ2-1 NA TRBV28 TGTGCCACTGGGACAGCATACAATGAGCAGTTCTTC CATGTAYNEQFF
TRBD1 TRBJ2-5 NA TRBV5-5 TGTGCCAGCAGTCACCCACAGGGGGCGCGTGAGACCCAGTACTTC CASSHPQGARETQYF
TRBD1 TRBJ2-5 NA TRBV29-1 TGCAGCGTACGGACAGGGCGGAGGGAGACCCAGTACTTC CSVRTGRRETQYF
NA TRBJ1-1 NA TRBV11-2 TGTGCCAGCAGCTCACAGTCGAACATTGAAGCTTTCTTT CASSSQSNIEAFF
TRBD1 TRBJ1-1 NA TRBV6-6 TGTGCCAGCAGTTACTCCCGGACAGGGAACACTGAAGCTTTCTTT CASSYSRTGNTEAFF
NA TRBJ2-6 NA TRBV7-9 TGTGCCGGGGTCATCTCTGGGGCCAACGTCCTGACTTTC CAGVISGANVLTF
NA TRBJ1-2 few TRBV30 TGTGCCTGGAGTGGTGGGGCAGAGCGGGACTACACCTTC CAWSGGAERDYTF
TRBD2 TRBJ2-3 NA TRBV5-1 TGCGCCAGCAGCTCCCGAGATAGCGGGAGCCCCTCGCAGTATTTT CASSSRDSGSPSQYF
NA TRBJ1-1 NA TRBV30 TGTGCCTGGAGTGTTTTTAGGACAGACCCTGAAGCTTTCTTT CAWSVFRTDPEAFF
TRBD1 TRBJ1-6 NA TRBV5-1 TGCGCCAGCAGGAGGGGTGACAGGGAGAATTCACCCCTCCACTTT CASRRGDRENSPLHF
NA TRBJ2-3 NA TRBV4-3 TGCGCCAGCAGCCAAGATATTTCGGCGGGAGATACGCAGTATTTT CASSQDISAGDTQYF
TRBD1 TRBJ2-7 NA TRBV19 TGTGCCAGTAGTATAGCCGACAGGGGGTACGAGCAGTACTTC CASSIADRGYEQYF
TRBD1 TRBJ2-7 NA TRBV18 TGTGCCAGCTCACCGCCGGGACAGGACGCCGAGCAGTACTTC CASSPPGQDAEQYF
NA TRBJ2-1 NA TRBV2 TGTGCCAGCCGCAGGGGACTGAACAATGAGCAGTTCTTC CASRRGLNNEQFF
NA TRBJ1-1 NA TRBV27 TGTGCCAGCAGTCCCTACAGACCGTCAGTGAACACTGAAGCTTTCTTT CASSPYRPSVNTEAFF
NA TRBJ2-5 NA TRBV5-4 TGTGCCAGCAGCCCGGACGTCCACCAAGAGACCCAGTACTTC CASSPDVHQETQYF
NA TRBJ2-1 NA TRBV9 TGTGCCAGCAGCGTCGACTTGTCCTCCTACAATGAGCAGTTCTTC CASSVDLSSYNEQFF
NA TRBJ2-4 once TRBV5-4 TGTGCCAGCAGCTTGGGAGGAAGTCGGGATGAAAACATTCAGTACTTC CASSLGGSRDENIQYF
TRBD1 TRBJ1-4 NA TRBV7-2 TGTGCCAGCAGCTTAATGGGACAGAATAATGAAAAACTGTTTTTT CASSLMGQNNEKLFF
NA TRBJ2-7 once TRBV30 TGTGCCTGGAGTGTAAGGGGTGCCTACGAGCAGTACTTC CAWSVRGAYEQYF
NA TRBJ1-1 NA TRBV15 TGTGCCACCAGCAGACGATCGGGAGGGCTGAACACTGAAGCTTTCTTT CATSRRSGGLNTEAFF
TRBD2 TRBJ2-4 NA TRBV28 TGTGCCACGACTAGCGGCACTCTAGCCAAAAACATTCAGTACTTC CATTSGTLAKNIQYF
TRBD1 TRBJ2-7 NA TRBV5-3 TGTGCCAGAAGCTTAGCGACAACAGGGGAAGGGCTCGAGCAGTACTTC CARSLATTGEGLEQYF
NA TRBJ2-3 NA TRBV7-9 TGTGCCAGCAGCACCACGGGGGCCGGCGTTGGTGCGGATACGCAGTATTTT CASSTTGAGVGADTQYF
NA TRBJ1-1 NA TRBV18 TGTGCCAGCTCTCTCGGCGAAGAGGGAACCACTGAAGCTTTCTTT CASSLGEEGTTEAFF
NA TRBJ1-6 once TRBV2 TGTGCCAGCAGTGGGTCTGGGGGTAATTCACCCCTCCACTTT CASSGSGGNSPLHF
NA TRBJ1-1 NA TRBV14 TGTGCCAGCAGCCAAGACAGGCAGCGGTGGATTAGGAGCACTGAAGCTTTCTTT CASSQDRQRWIRSTEAFF